The 27 T cell receptor beta chains listed next were all sequenced from one sample in a study of lymphopenia after photon versus proton radiotherapy. Measured with immunoSEQ multiplex PCR; TCRdb has only the in-frame clones, and not every one. The repertoire includes more than 35,000 clones, more than 75% of them detected once, and around 2.9% sits in the top ten. This specimen was peripheral blood, taken from a patient treated with photon-based radiotherapy. These TCRs come from a man in his forties or fifties with gastric cancer.

This clone was recorded once. This sequence joins TRBV7-3 and TRBJ2-2; D might be TRBD1 (6 bases). Per the germline V gene, CDR1 is SGHTA and CDR2 is FQGTGA. V lost 4 bases, J lost 0 bases, and 12 bases lay in between. CDR3 length: 16 residues. The CDR3 sequence: CASSSPGATNTGELFF. CDR3 in DNA: TGTGCCAGCAGCTCCCCAGGGGCGACGAACACCGGGGAGCTGTTTTTT.

The chain combines TRBV25-1 with TRBJ1-1, with 10 bases that match TRBD1. Unmatched junction bases numbered 3, after V lost 5 bases and J lost 6 bases. Germline V CDR1 and CDR2: MGHDK, SYGVNS. The length of the CDR3 is 13 residues. CDR3 in amino acids: CASSRQGAPEAFF. The CDR3 nucleotides read TGTGCCAGCAGTAGACAGGGGGCACCTGAAGCTTTCTTT.

J is TRBJ2-1 and V is TRBV30, with 7 bases fitting TRBD1. V shed 2 bases, J shed 8 bases, and the junction held 12 bases outside the gene matches. Per the germline V gene, CDR1 is GTSNPN and CDR2 is SVGIG (reference sequence). The CDR3 has 15 amino acids. In nucleotides, the CDR3 is TGTGCCTGGAGTTATACAGGGGCACCCTGGGATGAGCAGTTCTTC. Translated: CAWSYTGAPWDEQFF. Based on the CDR3 plus reference TRBV30 and TRBJ2-1, the full variable domain is SQTIHQWPATLVQPVGSPLSLECTVEGTSNPNLYWYRQAAGRGLQLLFYSVGIGQISSEVPQNLSASRPQDRQFILSSKKLLLSDSGFYLCAWSYTGAPWDEQFFGPGTRLTVL.

This clone was detected once. This sequence joins TRBV27 and TRBJ2-1; 11 nucleotides match TRBD2. The CDR3 has 19 amino acids. The germline CDR1 and CDR2 sequences are MNHEY and SMNVEV (reference sequence). The V segment lost 6 bases and the J segment 1 base; nucleotides outside the gene matches: 14. The CDR3, as DNA: TGTGCCAGCAGCTCGCCACTAGCGGGAGACGTTATTTCCTACAATGAGCAGTTCTTC. This translates into CASSSPLAGDVISYNEQFF.

This clone has only a few counts. This chain uses TRBV10-3 with TRBJ2-5; 7 bases align to TRBD1. Trimming took 10 bases from V and 5 from J; bases not matched to a gene: 16. CDR1 and CDR2 from the germline V gene are ENHRY and SYGVKD. The CDR3 runs 15 residues. The CDR3 region is CATRDRDRETETQYF. DNA for the CDR3: TGTGCCACCCGGGACAGAGATAGGGAGACGGAGACCCAGTACTTC.

The V gene is TRBV4-1, the J gene TRBJ2-7; tentatively, D is TRBD1 (5 bases). Germline V gives CDR1 MGHRA, CDR2 YSYEKL. V was clipped by 2 bases and J by 3 bases, with 8 bases between them. CDR3 length: 13 amino acids. CDR3 DNA sequence: TGCGCCAGCAGCCAATTGACAGACTACGAGCAGTACTTC. Its translation is CASSQLTDYEQYF.

This clone is a singleton in its sample. The same CDR3 is also encoded by other DNA sequences in this sample. The chain recombines TRBV11-3 with TRBJ2-3; 7 bases are a match to TRBD2. Germline V gene data show CDR1 as SGHNT and CDR2 as YENEEA. The junction had 2 bases not matched to a gene; V was cut back by 3 bases and J by 2 bases. The CDR3 covers 14 residues. This CDR3 is CASSLTSNTDTQYF. The DNA for the CDR3 is TGTGCCAGCAGCTTGACTAGCAACACAGATACGCAGTATTTT.

The rearrangement uses TRBV5-1 and TRBJ2-1, with D tentatively TRBD2 (5 bases). This CDR3 region has 14 residues. Germline CDR1 is SGHRS and CDR2 is YFSETQ. Trimming cost V 6 bases and J 4 bases, with 14 bases left between them. CDR3 protein: CASTGPEGYNEQFF. Here the CDR3 DNA reads TGCGCCAGCACAGGCCCCGAGGGTTACAATGAGCAGTTCTTC.

The rearrangement uses TRBV12-5 and TRBJ2-1; D perhaps matches TRBD2 (5 bases). This CDR3 has 14 amino acids. The germline V gene has CDR1 LGHNT and CDR2 FRNRAP. V was cut by 1 base and J by 4 bases, with 8 bases left in between. The CDR3 nucleotides read TGTGCTAGTGGTTTGGGGAGGCAATACAATGAGCAGTTCTTC. Its protein is CASGLGRQYNEQFF.

This clone has only one observation. This chain joins TRBV4-1 and TRBJ2-1, with 9 bases aligning to TRBD1. V lost 1 base and J lost 5; bases outside the gene matches: 3. CDR1 MGHRA and CDR2 YSYEKL come from the germline V gene. The CDR3 consists of 15 residues. The CDR3 loop reads CASSQVRTGDNEQFF. The CDR3 nucleotides are TGCGCCAGCAGCCAAGTCAGGACAGGGGACAATGAGCAGTTCTTC.

The rearrangement uses TRBV14 and TRBJ1-3; D unresolved. The CDR3 length is 18 residues. Germline V lookup: CDR1 SGHDN, CDR2 FVKESK. Trimming pared 4 bases from V and 0 bases from J, leaving 19 bases between. The CDR3, as DNA: TGTGCCAGCAGCCGAGTTCTGAACAGTCTCAACTCTGGAAACACCATATATTTT. Translating it yields CASSRVLNSLNSGNTIYF.

CDR3 sequence: CASSPERGDNEQFF. The CDR3 region has the DNA TGCGCCAGCAGCCCCGAGAGGGGGGACAATGAGCAGTTCTTC. The chain recombines TRBV5-1 with TRBJ2-1; D possibly uses TRBD1 or TRBD2 (6 bases each). Looked up from germline, CDR1 is SGHRS and CDR2 is YFSETQ. The CDR3 is 14 residues long. The V gene lost 4 bases and the J gene lost 5 bases, with 13 bases spanning the gap.

The chain links TRBV7-8 to TRBJ1-5, with TRBD1 matching over 8 bases. The germline V gene has CDR1 SGHVS and CDR2 FQNEAQ. V was pared by 8 bases and J by 1 base, with 4 bases of the junction left unmatched. The CDR3 totals 14 residues. In DNA form, the CDR3 reads TGTGCCAGCGTTCAGGGGGCAAGCAATCAGCCCCAGCATTTT. Protein: CASVQGASNQPQHF. Combining the CDR3 with reference TRBV7-8 and TRBJ1-5 gives the whole variable domain GAGVSQSPRYKVAKRGQDVALRCDPISGHVSLFWYQQALGQGPEFLTYFQNEAQLDKSGLPSDRFFAERPEGSVSTLKIQRTQQEDSAVYLCASVQGASNQPQHFGDGTRLSIL.

The rearrangement links TRBV30 to TRBJ2-7; 8 positions agree with TRBD2. The V gene's germline CDR1 is GTSNPN and CDR2 SVGIG (reference sequence). V lost 1 base to trimming and J lost 2 bases; unmatched junction nucleotides: 10. The CDR3 is made up of 16 amino acids. CDR3 region: CAWSATLLAAPYEQYF. The CDR3, as DNA: TGTGCCTGGAGTGCTACCTTACTAGCGGCTCCCTACGAGCAGTACTTC.

The chain carries TRBV7-3 and TRBJ2-3; the D gene is possibly TRBD2 (6 bases). With 5 bases removed from V and 0 bases from J, the gap between germline ends came to 21 bases. This CDR3 has 18 amino acids. Germline V gene lookup returns CDR1 SGHTA and CDR2 FQGTGA. This CDR3 reads CASSPRGGMLASTDTQYF. For the CDR3, the DNA is TGTGCCAGCAGCCCTCGGGGAGGAATGTTAGCCAGCACAGATACGCAGTATTTT.

The V gene is TRBV25-1, the J gene TRBJ1-2, with 7 bases fitting TRBD1. Germline CDR1 is MGHDK and CDR2 is SYGVNS. The V segment lost 5 bases and the J segment 3 bases; nucleotides outside the gene matches: 18. This CDR3 has 18 amino acids. The CDR3, as DNA: TGTGCCAGCAGTTCTCCGCCCCGCCCCGACAGGGACCACTATGGCTACACCTTC. Translated: CASSSPPRPDRDHYGYTF.

The chain links TRBV6-5 to TRBJ2-6; D call uncertain. Trimming took 0 bases from V and 4 from J, leaving 10 bases between them. The CDR3 is made up of 16 amino acids. The V gene's germline CDR1 is MNHEY and CDR2 SVGAGI. The CDR3 sequence: CASSYSSKRGANVLTF. CDR3 DNA sequence: TGTGCCAGCAGTTACTCGTCGAAGAGGGGGGCCAACGTCCTGACTTTC.

The V call is TRBV28, the J call TRBJ2-7; 8 bases map to TRBD2. The CDR3 covers 14 residues. Germline-derived CDR1 and CDR2 are MDHEN and SYDVKM. Germline trimming cut 5 bases from V and 4 bases from J; bases unmatched to any gene: 7. CDR3 in DNA: TGTGCCAGCAGTACAAGCGGGAGCTGGTACGAGCAGTACTTC. Encoded protein: CASSTSGSWYEQYF.

V usage is TRBV2 and J usage is TRBJ2-5; 11 bases are a match to TRBD1. Germline assignment: CDR1 SNHLY and CDR2 FYNNEI. The CDR3 sequence is 14 residues long. The V gene end was trimmed by 7 bases and the J gene end by 4 bases; junction bases not matched to a gene: 5. The CDR3 sequence is CASTWTGGSETQYF. The CDR3, as DNA: TGTGCCAGCACATGGACAGGGGGCTCAGAGACCCAGTACTTC.

V usage is TRBV4-1 and J usage is TRBJ1-1; D is undetermined. V gave up 3 bases and J gave up 0 bases, with 8 bases separating them. There are 14 residues in the CDR3. CDR1 MGHRA and CDR2 YSYEKL come from the germline V gene. CDR3 region: CASSHGPLNTEAFF. The CDR3 region has the DNA TGCGCCAGCAGCCATGGTCCTCTGAACACTGAAGCTTTCTTT.

The rearrangement links TRBV6-5 to TRBJ2-7; a possible D gene is TRBD1 (6 bases). This CDR3 region has 13 residues. Germline V lookup: CDR1 MNHEY, CDR2 SVGAGI. V was clipped by 6 bases and J by 4 bases, with 13 bases between them. Written as DNA, the CDR3 is TGTGCCAGCAGCGAGACAACAGGGTACGAGCAGTACTTC. Residues: CASSETTGYEQYF.

The table lists this clone with a count of one. CDR3 in amino acids: CASSVGPRAGGYEQYF. In DNA, the CDR3 is TGTGCCAGCAGCGTAGGACCAAGGGCCGGGGGTTACGAGCAGTACTTC. V is TRBV9 and J is TRBJ2-7; the D gene is possibly TRBD2 (6 bases). Trimming pared 0 bases from V and 4 bases from J, leaving 17 bases between. CDR1 SGDLS and CDR2 YYNGEE come from the germline V gene. CDR3 length: 16 residues.

The chain combines TRBV30 with TRBJ2-7, with D unresolved. The CDR3 runs to 12 residues. Germline CDR1 is GTSNPN and CDR2 is SVGIG (reference sequence). V was shortened by 0 bases and J by 5 bases, with 8 bases between the two germline ends. The CDR3 region is CAWSVLSHEQYF. The CDR3 region has the DNA TGTGCCTGGAGTGTACTTAGCCACGAGCAGTACTTC.

The chain combines TRBV27 with TRBJ2-1; D might be TRBD1 (6 bases). The length of the CDR3 is 13 residues. Germline values: CDR1 MNHEY, CDR2 SMNVEV (reference sequence). Trimming took 5 bases from V and 4 from J, leaving 9 bases between them. CDR3 DNA sequence: TGTGCCAGCAGTATCGGACAGTACAATGAGCAGTTCTTC. It specifies CASSIGQYNEQFF.

This clone appeared a single time. V gene TRBV5-8 combines with J gene TRBJ1-5, with TRBD1 identical over 8 bases. CDR1 is SGHTS, CDR2 YDEGEE, per germline. The V and J ends lost 4 bases and 2 bases, in that order; junction bases with no gene match: 5. The CDR3 loop spans 15 amino acids. The CDR3 sequence: CASSRQGKGNQPQHF. In DNA form, the CDR3 reads TGTGCCAGCAGCAGACAGGGGAAGGGCAATCAGCCCCAGCATTTT.

The chain links TRBV7-7 to TRBJ1-3, with 9 nucleotides matching TRBD1. The CDR3 consists of 15 residues. The germline CDR1 and CDR2 sequences are SSHAT and FNYEAQ (reference sequence). J lost 8 bases, V lost 5 bases, and 10 bases had no gene match. The CDR3 here is CASSRGTGYSDTIYF. The CDR3 DNA is TGTGCCAGCAGCCGCGGGACAGGGTATAGTGACACCATATATTTT.

The chain links TRBV11-2 to TRBJ2-1; the match to TRBD2 covers 7 bases. CDR3 size: 16 residues. Unmatched junction bases numbered 13, after V lost 6 bases and J lost 5 bases. CDR1 is SGHAT, CDR2 FQNNGV, per germline. The CDR3 sequence is CASRPVRGRSHNEQFF. CDR3 nucleotides: TGTGCCAGCAGACCGGTGCGCGGGAGATCACACAATGAGCAGTTCTTC.